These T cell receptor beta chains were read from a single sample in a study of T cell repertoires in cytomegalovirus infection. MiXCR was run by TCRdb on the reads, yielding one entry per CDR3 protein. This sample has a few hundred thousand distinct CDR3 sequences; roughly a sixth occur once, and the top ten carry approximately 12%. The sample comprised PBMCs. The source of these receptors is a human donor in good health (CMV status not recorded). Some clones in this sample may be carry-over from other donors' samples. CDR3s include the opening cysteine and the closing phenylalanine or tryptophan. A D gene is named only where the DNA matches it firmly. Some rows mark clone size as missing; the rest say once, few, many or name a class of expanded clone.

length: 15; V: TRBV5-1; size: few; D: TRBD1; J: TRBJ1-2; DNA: TGCGCCAGCAGTATTACAGGGGAGGTTAACTATGGCTACACCTTC; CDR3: CASSITGEVNYGYTF
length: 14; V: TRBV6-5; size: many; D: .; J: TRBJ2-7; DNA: TGTGCCAGCAGTTGGGGCCAGGGGTCCTACGAGCAGTACTTC; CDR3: CASSWGQGSYEQYF
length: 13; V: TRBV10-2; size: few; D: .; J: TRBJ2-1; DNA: TGCGCCAGCGCGGGTAGCTCCTACAATGAGCAGTTCTTC; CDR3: CASAGSSYNEQFF
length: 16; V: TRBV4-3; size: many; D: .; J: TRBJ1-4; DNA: TGCGCCAGCAGCCAAGATTCAGGTTCGACTAATGAAAAACTGTTTTTT; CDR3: CASSQDSGSTNEKLFF
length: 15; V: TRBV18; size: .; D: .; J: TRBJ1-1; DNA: TGTGCCAGCTCACATCGAACAGCCATGAACACTGAAGCTTTCTTT; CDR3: CASSHRTAMNTEAFF
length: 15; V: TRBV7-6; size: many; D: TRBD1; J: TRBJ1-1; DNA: TGTGCCAGCAGACCGGTTACAGGGGGCTTACCTGAAGCTTTCTTT; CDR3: CASRPVTGGLPEAFF
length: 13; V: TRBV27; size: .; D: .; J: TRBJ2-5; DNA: TGTGCCAGCAGTTTCATGGGTACAGAGACCCAGTACTTC; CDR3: CASSFMGTETQYF
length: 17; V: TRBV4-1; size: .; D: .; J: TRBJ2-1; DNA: TGCGCCAGCAGCCAAGAGAGCGTCGACAGGACCTACAATGAGCAGTTCTTC; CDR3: CASSQESVDRTYNEQFF
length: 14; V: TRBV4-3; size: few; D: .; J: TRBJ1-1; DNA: TGCGCCAGCAGCCAAGTCTATGGGAACACTGAAGCTTTCTTT; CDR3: CASSQVYGNTEAFF
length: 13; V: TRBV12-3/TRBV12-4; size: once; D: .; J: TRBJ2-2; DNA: TGTGCCAGCAGGAGTGAGTACACCGGGGAGCTGTTTTTT; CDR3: CASRSEYTGELFF
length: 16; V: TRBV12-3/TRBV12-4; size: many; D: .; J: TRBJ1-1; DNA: TGTGCCAGCAGTTTGCCCCTGGTGGGCCGGAACACTGAAGCTTTCTTT; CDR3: CASSLPLVGRNTEAFF
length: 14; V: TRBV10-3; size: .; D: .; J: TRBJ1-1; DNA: TGTGCCATCAGTGGCGAGGGGCCTTACACTGAAGCTTTCTTT; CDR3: CAISGEGPYTEAFF
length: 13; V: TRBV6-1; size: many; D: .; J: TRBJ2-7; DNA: TGTGCCAGCAATGTGGAACAGGGCGGCGAGCAGTACTTC; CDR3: CASNVEQGGEQYF
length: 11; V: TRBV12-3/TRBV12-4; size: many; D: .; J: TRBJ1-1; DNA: TGTGCCAGCGCTTGGGGCACTGAAGCTTTCTTT; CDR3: CASAWGTEAFF
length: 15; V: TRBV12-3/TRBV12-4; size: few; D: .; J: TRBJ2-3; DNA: TGTGCCAGCAGTTCCTTAGTCGGACTCACAGATACGCAGTATTTT; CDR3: CASSSLVGLTDTQYF
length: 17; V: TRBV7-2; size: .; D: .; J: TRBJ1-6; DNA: TGTGCCAGCAGCGCCCGACAGTGGAGCTCCTATAATTCACCCCTCCACTTT; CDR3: CASSARQWSSYNSPLHF
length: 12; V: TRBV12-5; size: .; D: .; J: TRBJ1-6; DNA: TGTGCTAGTGGCGACGGAGATTCACCCCTCCACTTT; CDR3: CASGDGDSPLHF
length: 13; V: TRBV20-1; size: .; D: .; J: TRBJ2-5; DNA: TGCAGTGCTAGTTTTTACAACCAAGAGACCCAGTACTTC; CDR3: CSASFYNQETQYF
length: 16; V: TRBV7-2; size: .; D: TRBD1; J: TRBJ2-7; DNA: TGTGCCAGCAGCTTGGCCGGGACAGGGTGGGAGTACGAGCAGTACTTC; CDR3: CASSLAGTGWEYEQYF
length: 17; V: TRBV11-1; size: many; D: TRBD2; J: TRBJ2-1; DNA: TGTGCCAGCAGCTCTTCCGGCGGGCGGGGGTTCTACAATGAGCAGTTCTTC; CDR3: CASSSSGGRGFYNEQFF
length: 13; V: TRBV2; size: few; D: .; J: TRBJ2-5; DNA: TGTGCCAGCATTCTCGGACGGCAAGAGACCCAGTACTTC; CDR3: CASILGRQETQYF
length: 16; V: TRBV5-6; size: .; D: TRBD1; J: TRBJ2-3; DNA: TGTGCCAGCAGCTTCACGGGGACAGGGTGGACAGATACGCAGTATTTT; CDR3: CASSFTGTGWTDTQYF
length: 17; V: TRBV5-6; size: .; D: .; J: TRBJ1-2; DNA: TGTGCCAGCATCCTCGAAGCGGCAGGGGCGTTCGGCTATGGCTACACCTTC; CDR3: CASILEAAGAFGYGYTF
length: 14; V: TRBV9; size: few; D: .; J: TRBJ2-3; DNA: TGTGCCAGCAGCGTAGGTCGGGTCACAGATACGCAGTATTTT; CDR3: CASSVGRVTDTQYF
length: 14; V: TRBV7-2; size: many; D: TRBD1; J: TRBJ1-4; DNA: TGTGCCAGCAGCCTAGACAGGGGTGCGGAAAAACTGTTTTTT; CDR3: CASSLDRGAEKLFF
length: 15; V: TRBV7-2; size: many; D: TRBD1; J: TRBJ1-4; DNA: TGTGCCAGCAGCCCAGGGGGCAGGGGAGGGGAAAAACTGTTTTTT; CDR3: CASSPGGRGGEKLFF
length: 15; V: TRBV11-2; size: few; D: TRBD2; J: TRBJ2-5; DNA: TGTGCCAGCAGCTTAACAGCGGGGGGACAAGAGACCCAGTACTTC; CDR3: CASSLTAGGQETQYF
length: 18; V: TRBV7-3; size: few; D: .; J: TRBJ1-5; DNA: TGTGCCAGCAGCTTACGGGGAGCCCCATCGACGGGGGGTCAGCCCCAGCATTTT; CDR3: CASSLRGAPSTGGQPQHF
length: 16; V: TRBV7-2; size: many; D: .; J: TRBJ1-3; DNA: TGTGCCAGCAGCTCCGTTGGAGTCTGGGCTGGAAACACCATATATTTT; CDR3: CASSSVGVWAGNTIYF